These 20 T cell receptor beta chains were sequenced from one sample in a study of T cells in Graves' hyperthyroidism and ophthalmopathy. TCR beta CDR3 regions were amplified from RNA. The HTBI primer set was used in a first-round RT-PCR of the TCR CDR3. TCRdb ran MiXCR on the multiplex PCR reads and lists one entry per CDR3 protein. The sample has some 500,000 distinct CDR3 sequences, 14% seen once. Sequenced: blood. These receptors all come from a woman under 30 with Graves' hyperthyroidism.

This clonotype has at least ten counts. CDR3 amino acids: CASSQQGAGDTQYF. CDR3 nucleotides: TGTGCCAGCAGCCAACAGGGAGCCGGAGATACGCAGTATTTT. The chain recombines TRBV3-1 with TRBJ2-3, with D possibly being TRBD1 or TRBD2 (5 bases each). The CDR3 has 14 amino acids. Germline CDR1 reads LGHDT; CDR2 reads YNNKEL (reference sequence). Trimming stripped 2 bases from V and 5 bases from J, with 11 bases between.

At least ten counts were recorded for this clonotype. V is TRBV20-1 and J is TRBJ2-5; possible D gene TRBD2, 6 bases. V lost 0 bases and J lost 0, with 11 bases in between. The CDR3 runs to 15 residues. The germline gives CDR1 DFQATT, CDR2 SNEGSKA (reference sequence). CDR3 residues: CSARDYREYQETQYF. The CDR3 DNA reads TGCAGTGCTAGAGATTACCGGGAGTACCAAGAGACCCAGTACTTC.

This clonotype has ten or more counts. V and J are TRBV29-1 and TRBJ2-5; D may be TRBD1 (6 bases). Trimming left V 0 bases short and J 2 bases short, with 13 bases between. Germline assignment: CDR1 SQVTM and CDR2 ANQGSEA. The CDR3 has 15 residues. The CDR3 coding sequence is TGCAGCGTTGAAGACCGGGACAACTTACAAGAGACCCAGTACTTC. Encoded protein: CSVEDRDNLQETQYF.

This clonotype was detected ten times or more. Written as DNA, the CDR3 is TGCGCCAGCAGCTTGCCCAGGGCGACTAACTATGGCTACACCTTC. Translation gives CASSLPRATNYGYTF. The genes are TRBV5-1 and TRBJ1-2; TRBD1 might be the D (5 bases). The CDR3 consists of 15 residues. The germline V gene encodes CDR1 SGHRS and CDR2 YFSETQ. Between the trimmed V and J ends, which lost 1 base and 0 bases, there was a span of 10 bases.

The rearrangement links TRBV20-1 to TRBJ2-7; D is possibly TRBD2 (5 bases). The CDR3 runs to 13 residues. Per the germline V gene, CDR1 is DFQATT and CDR2 is SNEGSKA (reference sequence). Trimming pared 1 base from V and 6 bases from J, leaving 13 bases between. The CDR3: CSARVSGWSEQYF. The CDR3 region has the DNA TGCAGTGCTAGAGTGTCGGGGTGGAGCGAGCAGTACTTC.

The chain combines TRBV10-1 with TRBJ2-3; D is undetermined. Trimming cost V 2 bases and J 1 base, with 10 bases left between them. This CDR3 is 15 amino acids long. Germline assignment: CDR1 WNHNN and CDR2 SYGVQD (reference sequence). The CDR3 coding sequence is TGCGCCAGCAGTGAGGACGGAGAGGGCACAGATACGCAGTATTTT. Translated, it gives CASSEDGEGTDTQYF.

This rearrangement joins TRBV30 to TRBJ2-1; 8 nucleotides align to TRBD1. CDR3 size: 14 residues. Germline trimming cut 6 bases from V and 3 bases from J; bases unmatched to any gene: 7. Germline CDR1 reads GTSNPN; CDR2 reads SVGIG (reference sequence). CDR3 DNA sequence: TGTGCCTGCCCAAGACAGGGGATCTACAATGAGCAGTTCTTC. Translated: CACPRQGIYNEQFF.

This clonotype was recorded at least ten times. V gene TRBV7-2 combines with J gene TRBJ1-3; the D gene is possibly TRBD1 (6 bases). Germline CDR1 and CDR2: SGHTA and FQGNSA. The CDR3 sequence is 15 residues long. Between the trimmed V and J ends, which lost 0 bases and 4 bases, there was a span of 10 bases. The CDR3 DNA sequence: TGTGCCAGCAGCTTAGCGGGGGCGCAGGGAAACACCATATATTTT. It yields the protein CASSLAGAQGNTIYF.

About this clonotype: A much larger clonotype is one base distant, so this may be a read error. The rearrangement joins TRBV7-8 to TRBJ2-7; D is ambiguous. This CDR3 contains 13 residues. From germline, CDR1 is SGHVS and CDR2 FQNEAQ. The CDR3 sequence: CAISLGPLYEQYV. For the CDR3, the DNA is TGTGCCATCAGCTTAGGGCCCTTATACGAGCAGTACGTC.

This clonotype occurred many times. The chain employs TRBV10-3 and TRBJ2-5; D tentatively reads TRBD1 or TRBD2 (6 bases each). Germline V gives CDR1 ENHRY, CDR2 SYGVKD. This CDR3 has 16 residues. Between the trimmed V and J ends, which lost 0 bases and 2 bases, there was a span of 13 bases. In DNA, the CDR3 is TGTGCCATCAGTGAGTCGGGGGGACACCGACAAGAGACCCAGTACTTC. Translated, it gives CAISESGGHRQETQYF.

This clonotype was found many times. The chain has TRBV19 and TRBJ1-6; D is undetermined. The CDR3 is 13 amino acids. Germline V gene lookup returns CDR1 LNHDA and CDR2 SQIVND (reference sequence). Trimming pared 5 bases from V and 6 bases from J, leaving 8 bases between. The CDR3 loop reads CASSPWSNSPLHF. CDR3 DNA: TGTGCCAGTAGTCCTTGGAGTAATTCACCCCTCCACTTT.

This clonotype was detected ten times or more. This rearrangement joins TRBV12-5 to TRBJ1-2; perhaps TRBD1 as D (6 bases). Germline V gene lookup returns CDR1 LGHNT and CDR2 FRNRAP. Trimming shortened V by 4 bases and J by 8 bases, and 11 bases separated the two germline ends. The CDR3 covers 12 residues. In nucleotides, the CDR3 is TGTGCTAGTGGTTCCTCAGGGGTCGGCTACACCTTC. Residues: CASGSSGVGYTF.

The gene calls are TRBV20-1 and TRBJ2-1; D may be TRBD2 (5 bases). The CDR3 sequence is 13 residues long. The V and J ends lost 4 bases and 8 bases respectively, with 15 bases between them. Germline lookup yields CDR1 DFQATT and CDR2 SNEGSKA (reference sequence). The CDR3 is CSATDTRVDEQFF. In DNA form, the CDR3 reads TGCAGTGCTACCGACACTAGGGTCGATGAGCAGTTCTTC.

This clonotype was recorded a few times. The rearrangement joins TRBV25-1 to TRBJ2-5; TRBD2 aligns across 8 bases. V shed 1 base and J 4 bases; nucleotides not matched to a gene: 5. Germline V lookup: CDR1 MGHDK, CDR2 SYGVNS. The CDR3 is 15 amino acids. The CDR3 loop reads CASSEWPGTRETQYF. CDR3 sequence (DNA): TGTGCCAGCAGTGAATGGCCGGGGACTAGAGAGACCCAGTACTTC.

The chain couples TRBV5-1 to TRBJ1-1; no clear D gene. CDR1 is SGHRS, CDR2 YFSETQ, per germline. V lost 4 bases and J 4 bases, leaving 14 bases between the germline ends. The CDR3 covers 14 residues. CDR3 sequence reads: CASSGRLGGTEAFF. In DNA, the CDR3 is TGCGCCAGCAGCGGCCGTCTGGGAGGCACTGAAGCTTTCTTT.

The table lists this clonotype with a few counts. At one of its ends the junction is not consistent with the germline gene, which may arise from a read error. As DNA, the CDR3 is TGTGTCAGCAGCCAAGGAGGCAGACAGGGACAGACCCAGTACTTC. Encoded protein: CVSSQGGRQGQTQYF. This chain joins TRBV3-1 and TRBJ2-5, with TRBD1 matching 7 bases. The CDR3 has 15 residues. CDR1 and CDR2 from the germline V gene are LGHDT and YNNKEL (reference sequence).

This clonotype was counted ten times or more. The V and J genes are TRBV25-1 and TRBJ1-2; a weak D match, TRBD1 (5 bases). Trimming cost V 8 bases and J 3 bases, with 10 bases left between them. The germline V gene has CDR1 MGHDK and CDR2 SYGVNS. This CDR3 contains 12 residues. The CDR3 reads CASRGGDYGYTF. The CDR3 DNA follows: TGTGCCAGCCGCGGGGGGGACTATGGCTACACCTTC.

The chain employs TRBV5-1 and TRBJ2-5; D not resolved. This CDR3 has 13 residues. V was shortened by 3 bases and J by 4 bases, with 10 bases between the two germline ends. Germline loops: CDR1 SGHRS, CDR2 YFSETQ. The CDR3 here is CASSSSPLETQYF. In DNA, the CDR3 is TGCGCCAGCAGCTCAAGTCCCCTAGAGACCCAGTACTTC.

This clonotype was detected many times. In nucleotides, the CDR3 is TGTGCCAGAAAAACGCCGACAGGGTGGGGCACTGAAGCTTTCTTT. Translation gives CARKTPTGWGTEAFF. This chain connects TRBV30 to TRBJ1-1; 7 nucleotides line up with TRBD1. This CDR3 is built from 15 residues. Germline V gene sequence: CDR1 GTSNPN, CDR2 SVGIG (reference sequence). Trimming took 8 bases from V and 4 from J; bases not matched to a gene: 16.

Notes on this clonotype: A read error may explain this, as a much larger clone is one base away. The chain uses TRBV9 and TRBJ2-1; perhaps TRBD2 as D (6 bases). Germline CDR1 and CDR2: SGDLS and YYNGEE. The CDR3 extends over 15 amino acids. The CDR3 DNA reads TGTGCCGGCAGCGTAGGCCAGCGGGTTTACAATGAGCAGTTCTTC. This gives the protein CAGSVGQRVYNEQFF.